This T cell receptor beta chain was obtained from a study of human T cells and chemical hapten exposure. Sample time point: healthy volunteer bleed at 6 weeks. Unfractionated whole blood yielded total RNA. The germline CDR1 and CDR2 sequences are SEHNR and FQNEAQ (reference sequence). This CDR3 is 12 amino acids long. TCRdb fed the RACE reads into MiXCR, producing one record per CDR3 protein. The top ten hold 3% to 4% of the sample, which has 65,000 or so distinct CDR3 sequences, approximately 6.1% seen once. This clonotype was picked up a small number of times. The junction departs from the called germline gene at one end, perhaps through a read error.

The receptor was isolated from a female donor in good health. Some clones in this sample may be carry-over from other donors' samples. The chain links TRBV7-9 to TRBJ2-1; the D gene is possibly TRBD1 (5 bases). The sample comprised whole blood. CDR3 protein: CASSLGRVEHFF. The CDR3, as DNA: TGTGCCAGCAGCTTAGGCAGGGTAGAGCATTTCTTC.